The sequence of this TCR beta chain was determined in a study of cytomegalovirus exposure and HLA in healthy donors. Turning to the study itself: The roughly 130 validation repertoires used the same platform as the 650 to 750 first-cohort repertoires, a later analysis reported. Study observations and caveats: The study listed roughly 160 cytomegalovirus-associated TCR beta chains. According to a subsequent analysis, TCR clusters identified in the first cohort showed a tendency to co-occur across the roughly 120 validation repertoires.

Germline V gene data show CDR1 as LNHDA and CDR2 as SQIVND (reference sequence). With 2 bases removed from V and 0 bases from J, the gap between germline ends came to 8 bases. CDR3 size: 16 residues. The donors were in the roughly 120-subject validation cohort; that cohort was separate from the roughly 700-subject first cohort. Clones were read by immunoSEQ multiplex PCR, and TCRdb kept only the in-frame ones, dropping some. This sample carries roughly 48,000 clones, roughly 94% of them seen once, and the ten largest clones take approximately 8%. A word on this clone: Its matching antigen is unknown.

The TCR was taken from a woman aged 18 to 35 in good health and CMV-seropositive. The source material was PBMCs. The chain is built from TRBV19 and TRBJ1-6, with D tentatively TRBD1 (6 bases). For the CDR3, the DNA is TGTGCCAGTAGTATAAGGGGGAACTCCTATAATTCACCCCTCCACTTT. Translation gives CASSIRGNSYNSPLHF.